Below, 22 T cell receptor beta chains from the same sample are listed, as sequenced in a study of identical twins. One entry per CDR3 protein results from TCRdb running MiXCR on the 5' RACE reads. In the table there are hundreds of thousands of distinct CDR3 sequences, around 7% of which are singletons. This sample also appeared in a second study, on yellow fever vaccine responses in identical twins.

Sequencing was done on a sample of memory (CD45RO+) T cells sorted from blood. These receptors all stem from a woman aged 18 to 35 in good health.

This clonotype was seen a few times. The chain combines TRBV10-3 with TRBJ1-5; TRBD1 matches at 8 bases. V trimming: 6 bases; J trimming: 4 bases; junction bases outside the gene matches: 8. The CDR3 is 15 residues long. CDR1 and CDR2 (germline): ENHRY, SYGVKD. CDR3 residues: CAISRGQGANQPQHF. The CDR3 nucleotides read TGTGCCATCAGCCGCGGGCAGGGGGCTAATCAGCCCCAGCATTTT.

This CDR3 reads CASRGYNSPLHF. Here the CDR3 DNA reads TGTGCCAGCAGGGGGTATAATTCACCCCTCCACTTT. V gene TRBV11-3 combines with J gene TRBJ1-6; no definite D call. Trimming removed 6 bases at V and 4 bases at J, with 4 bases between. The germline gives CDR1 SGHNT, CDR2 YENEEA. The CDR3 spans 12 residues.

This clonotype was observed many times. This sequence joins TRBV15 and TRBJ2-1; maybe TRBD2 (6 bases). This CDR3 region has 15 residues. V was pared by 8 bases and J by 1 base, with 15 bases between. The germline CDR1 and CDR2 sequences are LNHNV and YYDKDF (reference sequence). The chain's CDR3 is CATQARRESYNEQFF. CDR3 bases: TGTGCCACCCAAGCGCGGCGGGAATCCTACAATGAGCAGTTCTTC.

This clonotype has a count of ten or more. This chain joins TRBV5-1 and TRBJ1-2; TRBD1 matches at 7 bases. This CDR3 has 16 residues. Germline V lookup: CDR1 SGHRS, CDR2 YFSETQ. V was pared by 0 bases and J by 2 bases, with 7 bases of the junction left unmatched. The CDR3 loop reads CASSLAGQVLNYGYTF. The CDR3 nucleotides read TGCGCCAGCAGCTTGGCAGGACAGGTCTTAAACTATGGCTACACCTTC.

A few counts support this clonotype. The chain links TRBV12-3 or TRBV12-4 to TRBJ2-2; D remains ambiguous. V was cut by 5 bases and J by 4 bases, with 11 bases left in between. The CDR3 loop spans 14 amino acids. CDR3 bases: TGTGCCAGCAGTCCCAGTCTATCCACCGGGGAGCTGTTTTTT. It is translated as CASSPSLSTGELFF.

The table lists this clonotype with a few counts. The chain joins TRBV29-1 to TRBJ2-3; tentative D call: TRBD1 (5 bases). CDR1 is SQVTM and CDR2 is ANQGSEA in the germline V gene. With 7 bases removed from V and 6 bases from J, the gap between germline ends came to 14 bases. The CDR3 covers 12 residues. This CDR3 reads CSGRQYLDTQYF. The CDR3 nucleotides read TGCAGCGGTAGACAGTACTTGGATACGCAGTATTTT.

The chain joins TRBV5-5 to TRBJ1-1; tentatively, D is TRBD1 (6 bases). V dropped 1 base and J dropped 0 bases, with 19 bases sitting between them. This CDR3 contains 18 residues. CDR1 SGHKS and CDR2 YYEKEE come from the germline V gene (reference sequence). For the CDR3, the DNA is TGTGCCAGCAGCTTGCCTCCGTTACGGGACACGGTGAACACTGAAGCTTTCTTT. This codes for CASSLPPLRDTVNTEAFF. The full variable domain, its missing parts supplied by reference TRBV5-5 and TRBJ1-1, is DAGVTQSPTHLIKTRGQQVTLRCSPISGHKSVSWYQQVLGQGPQFIFQYYEKEERGRGNFPDRFSARQFPNYSSELNVNALLLGDSALYLCASSLPPLRDTVNTEAFFGQGTRLTVV.

The chain joins TRBV29-1 to TRBJ2-7, with 7 nucleotides matching TRBD1. The V and J ends lost 6 bases and 0 bases, in that order; junction bases with no gene match: 8. The V gene's germline CDR1 is SQVTM and CDR2 ANQGSEA. This CDR3 spans 14 amino acids. CDR3 DNA: TGCAGCGTGGCGCTGACAGGGAACTCCTACGAGCAGTACTTC. It yields the protein CSVALTGNSYEQYF.

In this sample, this clonotype turned up many times. J is TRBJ1-5 and V is TRBV20-1; a possible D gene is TRBD1 (6 bases). Germline loops: CDR1 DFQATT, CDR2 SNEGSKA (reference sequence). The CDR3 totals 19 residues. The ends were cut back, 0 bases at V and 0 bases at J, with 21 bases in the middle. The CDR3 here is CSARELLGRGMYSNQPQHF. CDR3 DNA: TGCAGTGCTAGAGAATTATTGGGCAGGGGTATGTATAGCAATCAGCCCCAGCATTTT.

The chain uses TRBV18 and TRBJ2-7; 12 positions match TRBD2. CDR1 and CDR2 (germline): KGHSH, LQKENI. There are 16 residues in the CDR3. CDR3 bases: TGTGCCAGCTCACCAGTTGATGTGACTAGCGGGGGATCCTTACGGGTC. Translating it yields CASSPVDVTSGGSLRV.

This clonotype has a handful of counts. The chain joins TRBV16 to TRBJ2-2, with D unresolved. This CDR3 has 11 amino acids. V lost 6 bases, J lost 7 bases, and 6 bases lay in between. Per the germline V gene, CDR1 is KGHSY and CDR2 is FQNENV. The CDR3 sequence is CASSTRGELFF. As DNA, the CDR3 is TGTGCCAGCAGTACGCGCGGGGAGCTGTTTTTT.

This clonotype was seen many times. The DNA for the CDR3 is TGTGCCAGCAGCATTTTAGGGCTAGGTAGTCTGGGGACCCAGTACTTC. It is translated as CASSILGLGSLGTQYF. The rearrangement links TRBV28 to TRBJ2-5; no clear D gene. Trimming stripped 6 bases from V and 7 bases from J, with 24 bases between. Germline assignment: CDR1 MDHEN and CDR2 SYDVKM. The length of the CDR3 is 16 residues.

This clonotype was counted only a few times. The rearrangement joins TRBV6-2 or TRBV6-3 to TRBJ2-3; TRBD2 might be the D (6 bases). Between the trimmed V and J ends, which lost 3 bases and 9 bases, there was a span of 13 bases. Germline assignment: CDR1 MNHEY and CDR2 SVGEGT. This CDR3 contains 13 residues. The DNA for the CDR3 is TGTGCCAGCAGTTATCCACTAGCCGTGACGCAGTATTTT. Its translation: CASSYPLAVTQYF.

This clonotype has only a few counts. The rearrangement uses TRBV3-1 and TRBJ1-6; unclear D gene. Between the trimmed V and J ends, which lost 4 bases and 10 bases, there was a span of 11 bases. CDR3 length: 13 amino acids. Germline V CDR1 and CDR2: LGHDT, YNNKEL (reference sequence). Here the CDR3 reads CASSPVSGSPLHF. The CDR3 DNA is TGTGCCAGCAGCCCAGTCTCCGGGTCACCCCTCCACTTT.

The V gene is TRBV21-1, the J gene TRBJ2-7. TRBV21-1 has pseudogene status. This CDR3 spans 14 amino acids. CDR3 amino acids: CASSTYRGPYEQYF. The CDR3 DNA reads TGTGCCAGCAGCACGTACAGGGGCCCCTACGAGCAGTACTTC.

The chain couples TRBV7-6 to TRBJ2-1, with TRBD2 matching 9 bases. The CDR3 runs 17 residues. CDR1 SGHVS and CDR2 FNYEAQ come from the germline V gene. The V and J ends lost 1 base and 1 base, in that order; junction bases with no gene match: 5. As DNA, the CDR3 is TGTGCCAGCAGCTTAGGGGCGGGGGGGCTTTCCTACAATGAGCAGTTCTTC. This gives the protein CASSLGAGGLSYNEQFF.

The table lists this clonotype with a few counts. The rearrangement links TRBV10-3 to TRBJ2-1; D call uncertain. Looked up from germline, CDR1 is ENHRY and CDR2 is SYGVKD. This CDR3 comprises 13 residues. The V end was cut by 2 bases, the J end by 4 bases, with 6 bases between. As DNA, the CDR3 is TGTGCCATCAGTGAGCCGGAATACAATGAGCAGTTCTTC. Its translation is CAISEPEYNEQFF.

V and J are TRBV18 and TRBJ2-1; 13 bases fit TRBD2. Germline CDR1 reads KGHSH; CDR2 reads LQKENI. This CDR3 is 17 amino acids long. Trimming at V came to 3 bases and at J to 0 bases, leaving 2 bases not matched to a gene. The CDR3 region is CASSPTSGGNSYNEQFF. CDR3 DNA sequence: TGTGCCAGCTCACCGACTAGCGGGGGGAACTCCTACAATGAGCAGTTCTTC.

The V and J genes are TRBV11-2 and TRBJ1-1; possible D gene TRBD1, 5 bases. The CDR3 totals 16 residues. Trimming took 4 bases from V and 2 from J, leaving 17 bases between them. Germline loops: CDR1 SGHAT, CDR2 FQNNGV. In DNA, the CDR3 is TGTGCCAGCAGCTCCCCGGGCCGAGGGGCCAACACTGAAGCTTTCTTT. Translating it yields CASSSPGRGANTEAFF.

The V gene is TRBV5-1, the J gene TRBJ2-1; 10 bases are shared with TRBD2. Unmatched junction bases numbered 7, after V lost 0 bases and J lost 7 bases. The CDR3 has 16 amino acids. The germline gives CDR1 SGHRS, CDR2 YFSETQ. The chain's CDR3 is CASSLASGRGANEQFF. DNA for the CDR3: TGCGCCAGCAGCTTGGCTAGCGGGAGAGGGGCAAATGAGCAGTTCTTC. Together with reference TRBV5-1 and TRBJ2-1, the CDR3 gives the full variable domain: KAGVTQTPRYLIKTRGQQVTLSCSPISGHRSVSWYQQTPGQGLQFLFEYFSETQRNKGNFPGRFSGRQFSNSRSEMNVSTLELGDSALYLCASSLASGRGANEQFFGPGTRLTVL.

The table lists this clonotype with a few counts. The V and J genes are TRBV4-1 and TRBJ2-6; D might be TRBD2 (5 bases). The ends were cut back, 1 base at V and 2 bases at J, with 12 bases in the middle. The CDR3 totals 17 residues. CDR1 and CDR2 (germline): MGHRA, YSYEKL. The CDR3 sequence is CASSQVLAGAGANVLTF. CDR3 nucleotide sequence: TGCGCCAGCAGCCAAGTTCTCGCGGGCGCTGGGGCCAACGTCCTGACTTTC.

The sample holds many counts of this clonotype. V is TRBV11-2 and J is TRBJ1-3; D not resolved. Germline V gene data show CDR1 as SGHAT and CDR2 as FQNNGV. V was pared by 5 bases and J by 4 bases, with 21 bases between. The CDR3 extends over 17 amino acids. CDR3 in amino acids: CASSRNSAGFGGNTIYF. CDR3 DNA sequence: TGTGCCAGCAGCCGGAACTCCGCAGGTTTTGGCGGAAACACCATATATTTT.